This TCR beta chain comes out of a study of early T cells in non-severe SARS-CoV-2 infection. This clonotype was seen only a few times. With 1 base removed from V and 1 base from J, the gap between germline ends came to 3 bases. CDR1 SGHDN and CDR2 FVKESK come from the germline V gene. This CDR3 has 13 amino acids. Individual cDNA molecules received unique molecular identifiers during library preparation. TCRdb re-called the 5' RACE reads with MiXCR, one entry per CDR3 protein. The sample has some 61,000 distinct CDR3 sequences; 8.7% are singletons. The rearrangement joins TRBV14 to TRBJ2-3, with D uncertain. The sequence was collected from an adult who was a healthcare worker with PCR-confirmed SARS-CoV-2 infection or an uninfected control (not recorded which). Specimen: whole blood, collected at baseline. CDR3 residues: CASSQGGTDTQYF. CDR3 DNA sequence: TGTGCCAGCAGCCAAGGAGGCACAGATACGCAGTATTTT.